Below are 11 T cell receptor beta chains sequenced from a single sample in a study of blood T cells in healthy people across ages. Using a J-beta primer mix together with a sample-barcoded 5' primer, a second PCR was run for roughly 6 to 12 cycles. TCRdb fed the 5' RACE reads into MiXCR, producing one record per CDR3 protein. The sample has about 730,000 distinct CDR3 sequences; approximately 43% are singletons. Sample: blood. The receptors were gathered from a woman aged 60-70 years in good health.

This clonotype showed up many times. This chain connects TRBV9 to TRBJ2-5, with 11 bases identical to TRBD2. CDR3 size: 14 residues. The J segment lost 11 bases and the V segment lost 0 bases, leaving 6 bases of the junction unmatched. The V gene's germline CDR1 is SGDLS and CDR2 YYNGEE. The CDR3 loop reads CASSVGELAGEQYF. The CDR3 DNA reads TGTGCCAGCAGCGTAGGCGAACTAGCGGGAGAACAGTACTTC.

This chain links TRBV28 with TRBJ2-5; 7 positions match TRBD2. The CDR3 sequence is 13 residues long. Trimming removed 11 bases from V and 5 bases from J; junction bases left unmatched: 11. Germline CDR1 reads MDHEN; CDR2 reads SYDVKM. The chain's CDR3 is CAWGGAGPETQYF. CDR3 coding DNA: TGTGCCTGGGGGGGTGCGGGACCGGAGACCCAGTACTTC.

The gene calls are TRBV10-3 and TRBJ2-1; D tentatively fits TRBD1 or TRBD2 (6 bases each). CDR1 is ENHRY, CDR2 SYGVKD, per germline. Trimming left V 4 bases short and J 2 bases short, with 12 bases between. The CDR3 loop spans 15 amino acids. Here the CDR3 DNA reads TGTGCCATCAGTGGGGGGGACACCACCTACAATGAGCAGTTCTTC. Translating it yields CAISGGDTTYNEQFF.

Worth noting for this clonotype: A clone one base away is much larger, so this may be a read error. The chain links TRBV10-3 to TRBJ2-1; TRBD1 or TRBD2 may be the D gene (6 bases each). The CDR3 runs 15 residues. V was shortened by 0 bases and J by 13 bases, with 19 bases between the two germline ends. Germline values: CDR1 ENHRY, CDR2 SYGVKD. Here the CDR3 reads CAISESSQEGETQFF. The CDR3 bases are TGTGCCATCAGTGAGTCGAGCCAGGAGGGGGAGACCCAGTTCTTC.

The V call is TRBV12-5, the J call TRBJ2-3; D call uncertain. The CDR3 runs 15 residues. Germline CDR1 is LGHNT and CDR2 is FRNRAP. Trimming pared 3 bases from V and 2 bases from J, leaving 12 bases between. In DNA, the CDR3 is TGTGCTAGTGGTTTCGGGCTAGTTAACACAGATACGCAGTATTTT. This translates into CASGFGLVNTDTQYF. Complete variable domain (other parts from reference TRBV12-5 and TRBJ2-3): DARVTQTPRHKVTEMGQEVTMRCQPILGHNTVFWYRQTMMQGLELLAYFRNRAPLDDSGMPKDRFSAEMPDATLATLKIQPSEPRDSAVYFCASGFGLVNTDTQYFGPGTRLTVL.

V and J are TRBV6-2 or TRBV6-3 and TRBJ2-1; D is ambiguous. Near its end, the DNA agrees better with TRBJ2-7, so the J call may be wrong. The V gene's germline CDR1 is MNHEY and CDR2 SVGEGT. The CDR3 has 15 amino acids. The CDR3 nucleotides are TGTGCCAGCAGTTACTCTGGGTACTACTACAATGAGCAGTACTTC. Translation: CASSYSGYYYNEQYF.

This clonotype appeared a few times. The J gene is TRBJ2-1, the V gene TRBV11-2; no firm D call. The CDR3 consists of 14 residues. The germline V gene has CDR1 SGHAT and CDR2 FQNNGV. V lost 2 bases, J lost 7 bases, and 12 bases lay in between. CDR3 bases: TGTGCCAGCAGCTTACGAGTGAAAGGTAATGAGCAGTTCTTC. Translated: CASSLRVKGNEQFF.

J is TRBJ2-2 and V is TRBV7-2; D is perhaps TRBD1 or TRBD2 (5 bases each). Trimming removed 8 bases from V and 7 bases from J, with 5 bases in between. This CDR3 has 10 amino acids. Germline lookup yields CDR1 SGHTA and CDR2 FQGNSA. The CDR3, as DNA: TGTGCCAGCGGGGGCGGGGAGCTGTTTTTT. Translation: CASGGGELFF.

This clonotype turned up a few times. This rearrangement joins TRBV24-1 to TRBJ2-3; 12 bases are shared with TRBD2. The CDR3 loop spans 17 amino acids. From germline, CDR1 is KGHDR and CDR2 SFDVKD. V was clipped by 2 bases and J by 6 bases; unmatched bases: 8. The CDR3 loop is CATSDSGLAGTVDTQYF. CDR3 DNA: TGTGCCACCAGTGATTCAGGACTAGCGGGAACGGTCGATACGCAGTATTTT.

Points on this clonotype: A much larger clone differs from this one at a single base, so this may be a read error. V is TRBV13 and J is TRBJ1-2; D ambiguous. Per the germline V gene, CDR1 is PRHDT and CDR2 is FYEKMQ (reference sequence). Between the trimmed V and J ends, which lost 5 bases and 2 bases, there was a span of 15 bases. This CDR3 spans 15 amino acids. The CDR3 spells CASSRPVQRNYGYTF. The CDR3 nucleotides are TGTGCCAGCAGCCGTCCGGTACAGAGGAACTATGGCTACACCTTC.

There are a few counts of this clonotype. The CDR3 is CSAPIASQETQYF. The CDR3 coding sequence is TGCAGTGCCCCAATCGCCTCACAAGAGACCCAGTACTTC. The chain employs TRBV20-1 and TRBJ2-5, with D unresolved. V lost 6 bases to trimming and J lost 2 bases, with 13 bases between them. The CDR3 has 13 residues. Germline V gene data show CDR1 as DFQATT and CDR2 as SNEGSKA (reference sequence).